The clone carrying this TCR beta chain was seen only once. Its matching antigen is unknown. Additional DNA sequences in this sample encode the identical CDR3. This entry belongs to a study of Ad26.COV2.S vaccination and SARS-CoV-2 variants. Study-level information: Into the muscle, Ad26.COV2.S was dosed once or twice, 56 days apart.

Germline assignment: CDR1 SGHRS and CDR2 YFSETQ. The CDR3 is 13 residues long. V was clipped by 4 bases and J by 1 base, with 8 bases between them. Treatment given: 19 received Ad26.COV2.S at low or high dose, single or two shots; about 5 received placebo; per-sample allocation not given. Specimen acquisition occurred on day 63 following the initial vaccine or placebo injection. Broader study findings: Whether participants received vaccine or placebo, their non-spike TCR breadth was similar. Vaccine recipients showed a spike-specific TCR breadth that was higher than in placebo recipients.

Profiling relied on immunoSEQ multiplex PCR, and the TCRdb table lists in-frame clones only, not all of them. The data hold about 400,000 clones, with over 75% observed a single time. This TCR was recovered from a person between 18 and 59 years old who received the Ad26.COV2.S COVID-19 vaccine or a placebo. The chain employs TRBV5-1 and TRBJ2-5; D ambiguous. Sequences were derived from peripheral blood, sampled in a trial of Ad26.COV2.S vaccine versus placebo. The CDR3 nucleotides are TGCGCCAGCAGCCTCCCCTCCCAAGAGACCCAGTACTTC. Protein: CASSLPSQETQYF.